Presented here are 7 T cell receptor beta chains from one specimen sequenced in a study of breast tumors, draining lymph nodes, adjacent tissues. TCRdb called the multiplex PCR reads again in MiXCR, with one record for every CDR3 protein. The sample contains approximately 140,000 distinct CDR3 sequences, roughly 33% of which appear only once. Breast cancer patients provided tissue from their axillary draining lymph nodes. Sequencing used axillary lymph node tissue. Receptor source: a female donor with breast cancer. Some clones in this sample may be carry-over from other donors' samples.

This clonotype was counted ten times or more. This chain joins TRBV19 and TRBJ2-7; 9 bases match TRBD1. V shed 5 bases and J 4 bases; nucleotides not matched to a gene: 6. The CDR3 is 14 residues long. The germline V gene has CDR1 LNHDA and CDR2 SQIVND (reference sequence). Written as DNA, the CDR3 is TGTGCCAGTAGTCTTCCGGGACAGGGTTACGAGCAGTACTTC. Its translation is CASSLPGQGYEQYF. Based on the CDR3 plus reference TRBV19 and TRBJ2-7, the full variable domain is DGGITQSPKYLFRKEGQNVTLSCEQNLNHDAMYWYRQDPGQGLRLIYYSQIVNDFQKGDIAEGYSVSREKKESFPLTVTSAQKNPTAFYLCASSLPGQGYEQYFGPGTRLTVT.

On this clonotype: At one of its ends the junction is not consistent with the germline gene, which may arise from a read error. The chain links TRBV9 to TRBJ1-6, with a tentative D call TRBD1 (5 bases). The CDR3 is made up of 14 amino acids. The V gene's germline CDR1 is SGDLS and CDR2 YYNGEE. The CDR3: CASSAQVSKSPIHF. CDR3 bases: TGTGCCAGCAGCGCACAGGTTTCTAAGTCACCCATCCACTTT.

The sample holds many counts of this clonotype. The rearrangement links TRBV18 to TRBJ1-2, with TRBD1 matching over 9 bases. The CDR3 loop spans 15 amino acids. Germline-derived CDR1 and CDR2 are KGHSH and LQKENI. V lost 2 bases to trimming and J lost 7 bases; unmatched junction nucleotides: 8. For the CDR3, the DNA is TGTGCCAGCTCACCATCGGCCGGGACAGGGCGTGGCTACACCTTC. Its translation is CASSPSAGTGRGYTF.

In its sample, this clonotype was seen many times. The V and J genes are TRBV5-1 and TRBJ1-5; 8 bases are a match to TRBD1. Germline trimming cut 4 bases from V and 6 bases from J; bases unmatched to any gene: 9. The germline V gene encodes CDR1 SGHRS and CDR2 YFSETQ. CDR3 length equals 15 residues. The CDR3 DNA is TGCGCCAGCAGCCAGACGACAGGGGTAGGTCAGCCCCAGCATTTT. Its translation is CASSQTTGVGQPQHF.

In this sample, this clonotype turned up many times. This chain joins TRBV12-5 and TRBJ2-2; D is uncertain. This CDR3 region has 13 residues. Germline values: CDR1 LGHNT, CDR2 FRNRAP. Trimming shortened V by 3 bases and J by 5 bases, and 7 bases separated the two germline ends. In DNA, the CDR3 is TGTGCTAGTGGTTTAGTGGGTACCGGGGAGCTGTTTTTT. Amino acid sequence: CASGLVGTGELFF.

This clonotype was counted at least ten times. The chain is built from TRBV14 and TRBJ1-5; D is uncertain. CDR1 is SGHDN and CDR2 is FVKESK in the germline V gene. CDR3 length equals 13 residues. The V end lost 0 bases, the J end lost 6 bases, and 6 bases lay between the germline ends. CDR3 sequence reads: CASSQDWGQPQHF. The CDR3 DNA is TGTGCCAGCAGCCAAGATTGGGGTCAGCCCCAGCATTTT. The full variable domain, its missing parts supplied by reference TRBV14 and TRBJ1-5, is EAGVTQFPSHSVIEKGQTVTLRCDPISGHDNLYWYRRVMGKEIKFLLHFVKESKQDESGMPNNRFLAERTGGTYSTLKVQPAELEDSGVYFCASSQDWGQPQHFGDGTRLSIL.

This clonotype was seen repeatedly, ten times or more. The rearrangement joins TRBV10-3 to TRBJ1-2; TRBD1 aligns across 9 bases. Germline V lookup: CDR1 ENHRY, CDR2 SYGVKD. This CDR3 has 14 amino acids. V gave up 4 bases and J gave up 7 bases; unmatched junction bases: 7. The CDR3 DNA is TGTGCCATCAGTGTGGTACAGGGGGCGAGTGGCTACACCTTC. Translated: CAISVVQGASGYTF.